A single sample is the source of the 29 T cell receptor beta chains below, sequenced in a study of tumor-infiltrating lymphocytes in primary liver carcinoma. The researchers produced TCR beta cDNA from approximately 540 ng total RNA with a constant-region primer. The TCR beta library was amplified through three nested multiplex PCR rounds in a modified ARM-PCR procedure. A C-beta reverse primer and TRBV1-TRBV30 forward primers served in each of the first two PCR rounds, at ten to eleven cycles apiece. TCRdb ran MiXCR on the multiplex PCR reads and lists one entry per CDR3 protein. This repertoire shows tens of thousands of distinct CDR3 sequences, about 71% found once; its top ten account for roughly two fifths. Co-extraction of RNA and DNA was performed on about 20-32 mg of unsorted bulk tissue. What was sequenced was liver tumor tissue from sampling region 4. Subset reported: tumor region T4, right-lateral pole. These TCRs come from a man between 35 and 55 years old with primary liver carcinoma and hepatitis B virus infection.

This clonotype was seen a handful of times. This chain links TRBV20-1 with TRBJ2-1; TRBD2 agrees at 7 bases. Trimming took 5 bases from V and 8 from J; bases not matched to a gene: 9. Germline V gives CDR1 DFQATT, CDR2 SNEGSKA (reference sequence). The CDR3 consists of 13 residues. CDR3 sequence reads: CSAPLIGGDEQFF. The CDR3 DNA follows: TGCAGTGCTCCCTTAATTGGGGGGGATGAGCAGTTCTTC.

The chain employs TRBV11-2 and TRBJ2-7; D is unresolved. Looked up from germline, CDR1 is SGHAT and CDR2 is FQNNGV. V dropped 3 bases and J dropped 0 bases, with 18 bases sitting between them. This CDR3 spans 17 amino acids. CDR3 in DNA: TGTGCCAGCAGCTTTGGGCGCGGCAGAGTAGCCTCCTACGAGCAGTACTTC. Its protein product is CASSFGRGRVASYEQYF.

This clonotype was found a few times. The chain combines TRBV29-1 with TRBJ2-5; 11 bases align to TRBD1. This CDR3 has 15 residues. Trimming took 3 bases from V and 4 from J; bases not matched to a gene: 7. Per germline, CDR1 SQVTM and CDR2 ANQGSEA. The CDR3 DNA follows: TGCAGCGTTGAGGCGGACAGGGGGCGACCAGAGACCCAGTACTTC. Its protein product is CSVEADRGRPETQYF.

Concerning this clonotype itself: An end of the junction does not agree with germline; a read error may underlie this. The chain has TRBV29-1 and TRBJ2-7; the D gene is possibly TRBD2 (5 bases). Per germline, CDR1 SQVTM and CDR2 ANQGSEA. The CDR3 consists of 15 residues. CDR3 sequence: CSVEDPRGSSYKQYF. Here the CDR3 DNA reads TGCAGCGTTGAAGATCCAAGAGGGAGCTCCTACAAGCAGTACTTC.

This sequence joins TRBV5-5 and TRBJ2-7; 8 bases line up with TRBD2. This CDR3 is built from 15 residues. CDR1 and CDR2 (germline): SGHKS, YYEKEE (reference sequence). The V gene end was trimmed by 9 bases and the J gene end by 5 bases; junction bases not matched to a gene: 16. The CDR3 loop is CANSLALVAGNEQYF. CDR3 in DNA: TGTGCCAACAGTCTCGCACTGGTAGCGGGAAACGAGCAGTACTTC. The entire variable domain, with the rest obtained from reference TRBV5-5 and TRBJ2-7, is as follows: DAGVTQSPTHLIKTRGQQVTLRCSPISGHKSVSWYQQVLGQGPQFIFQYYEKEERGRGNFPDRFSARQFPNYSSELNVNALLLGDSALYLCANSLALVAGNEQYFGPGTRLTVT.

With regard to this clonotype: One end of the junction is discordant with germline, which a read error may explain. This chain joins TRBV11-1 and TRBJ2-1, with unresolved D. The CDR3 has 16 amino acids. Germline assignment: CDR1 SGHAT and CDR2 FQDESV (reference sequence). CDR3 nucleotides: TGTGCTAGCAGCTCCTCCTCTGTCCTCTCCTACAATGAGCAGTCCTTT. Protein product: CASSSSSVLSYNEQSF.

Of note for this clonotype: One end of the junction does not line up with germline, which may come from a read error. For the CDR3, the DNA is TGCGCCGGCAGCCCTAGACTAGCGGGAGTTACCGCAGATACGCAGTATTTT. It yields the protein CAGSPRLAGVTADTQYF. The chain links TRBV5-1 to TRBJ2-3, with 12 bases matching TRBD2. Germline assignment: CDR1 SGHRS and CDR2 YFSETQ. The CDR3 contains 17 residues.

The chain's CDR3 is CASSLTRGHYEQYF. CDR3 nucleotides: TGTGCCAGCTCTCTAACGCGGGGTCACTACGAGCAGTACTTC. This chain joins TRBV6-2 or TRBV6-3 and TRBJ2-7; possibly TRBD2 for D (6 bases). The germline gives CDR1 MNHEY, CDR2 SVGEGT. V was trimmed by 8 bases and J by 3 bases, leaving 17 bases between them. The CDR3 contains 14 residues.

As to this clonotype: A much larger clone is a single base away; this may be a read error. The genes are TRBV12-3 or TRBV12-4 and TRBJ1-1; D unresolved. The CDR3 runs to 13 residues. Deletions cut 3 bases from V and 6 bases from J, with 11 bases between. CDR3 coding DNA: TGTGCCAGCAGTTTTTCAGTGGTCGCTGAAGCTTTCTTT. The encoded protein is CASSFSVVAEAFF.

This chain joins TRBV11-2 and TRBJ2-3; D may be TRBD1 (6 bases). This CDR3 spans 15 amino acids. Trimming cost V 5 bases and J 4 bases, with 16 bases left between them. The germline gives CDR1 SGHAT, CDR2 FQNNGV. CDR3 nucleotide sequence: TGTGCCAGCAGCACGCTACAGGGTCGTTCAGATACGCAGTATTTT. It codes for CASSTLQGRSDTQYF.

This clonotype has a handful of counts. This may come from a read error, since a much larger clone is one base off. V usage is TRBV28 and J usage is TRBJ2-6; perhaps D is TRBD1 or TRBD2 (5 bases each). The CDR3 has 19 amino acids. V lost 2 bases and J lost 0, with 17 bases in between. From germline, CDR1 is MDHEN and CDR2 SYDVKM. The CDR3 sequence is CASSLDLGLAGSGANVLTF. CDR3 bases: TGTGCCAGCAGTTTAGATCTGGGGCTAGCAGGCTCTGGGGCCAACGTCCTGACTTTC.

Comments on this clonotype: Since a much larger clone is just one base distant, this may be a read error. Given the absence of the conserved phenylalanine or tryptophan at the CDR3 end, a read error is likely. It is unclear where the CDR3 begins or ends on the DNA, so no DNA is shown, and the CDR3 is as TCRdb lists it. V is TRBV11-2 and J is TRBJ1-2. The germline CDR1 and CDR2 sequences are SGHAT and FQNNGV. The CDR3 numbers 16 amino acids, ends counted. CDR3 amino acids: CASSLEGGWEILGYTS.

The CDR3 region is CATIWAVNEQYF. The CDR3 DNA reads TGTGCCACAATTTGGGCCGTGAACGAGCAGTACTTC. The chain has TRBV6-2 or TRBV6-3 and TRBJ2-7; D is unclear. V was clipped by 10 bases and J by 5 bases, with 15 bases between them. CDR3 length equals 12 residues. The V gene's germline CDR1 is MNHEY and CDR2 SVGEGT.

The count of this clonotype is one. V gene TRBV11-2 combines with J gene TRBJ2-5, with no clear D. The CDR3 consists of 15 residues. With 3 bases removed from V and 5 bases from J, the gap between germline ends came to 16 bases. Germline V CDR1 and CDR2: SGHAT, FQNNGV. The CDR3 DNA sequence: TGTGCCAGCAGCTTCGACTGGAATCAGAGCGAGACCCAGTACTTC. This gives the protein CASSFDWNQSETQYF.

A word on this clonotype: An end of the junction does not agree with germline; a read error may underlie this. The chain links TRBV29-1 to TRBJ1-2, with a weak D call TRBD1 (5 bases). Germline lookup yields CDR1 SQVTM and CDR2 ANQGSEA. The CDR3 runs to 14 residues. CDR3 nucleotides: TGCGGCGTTTCAGGGCAGTCTGGCCCCTATGTCTACACCTTC. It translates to CGVSGQSGPYVYTF.

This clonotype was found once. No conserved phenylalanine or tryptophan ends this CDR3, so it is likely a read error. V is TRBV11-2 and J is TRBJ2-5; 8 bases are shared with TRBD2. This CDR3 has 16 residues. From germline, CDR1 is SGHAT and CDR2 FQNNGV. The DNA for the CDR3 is TGTGCCAACAACCAAACTCCTGGCGGGGGGAAAGAGACTCAGTACTCC. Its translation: CANNQTPGGGKETQYS.

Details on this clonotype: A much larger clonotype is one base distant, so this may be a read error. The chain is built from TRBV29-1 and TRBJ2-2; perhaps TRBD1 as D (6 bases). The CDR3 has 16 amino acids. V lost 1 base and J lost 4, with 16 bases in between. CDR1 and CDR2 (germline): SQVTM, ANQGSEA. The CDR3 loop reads CSVEGLNRVGTGELFF. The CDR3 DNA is TGCAGCGTTGAAGGGTTGAACAGGGTGGGCACCGGGGAGCTGTTTTTT.

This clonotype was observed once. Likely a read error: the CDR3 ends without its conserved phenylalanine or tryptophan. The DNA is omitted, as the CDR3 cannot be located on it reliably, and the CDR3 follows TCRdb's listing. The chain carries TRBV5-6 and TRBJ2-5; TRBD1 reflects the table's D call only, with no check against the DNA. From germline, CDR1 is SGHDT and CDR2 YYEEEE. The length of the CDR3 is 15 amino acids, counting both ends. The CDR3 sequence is CASSGTDISRETQCC.

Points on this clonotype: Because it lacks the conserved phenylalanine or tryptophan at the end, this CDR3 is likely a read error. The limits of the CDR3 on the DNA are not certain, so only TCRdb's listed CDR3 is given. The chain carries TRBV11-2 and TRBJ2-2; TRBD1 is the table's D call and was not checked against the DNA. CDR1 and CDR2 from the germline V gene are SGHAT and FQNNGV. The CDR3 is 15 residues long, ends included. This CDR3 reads CASSFTGSNTGELYY.

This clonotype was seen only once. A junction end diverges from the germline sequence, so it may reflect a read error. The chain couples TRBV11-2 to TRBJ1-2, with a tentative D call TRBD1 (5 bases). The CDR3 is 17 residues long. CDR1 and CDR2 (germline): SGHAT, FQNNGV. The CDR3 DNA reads TGTGGCAGCAGCATAGATCCGATCAGGGCGCTGCGCTATGGCTACACCTTC. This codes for CGSSIDPIRALRYGYTF.

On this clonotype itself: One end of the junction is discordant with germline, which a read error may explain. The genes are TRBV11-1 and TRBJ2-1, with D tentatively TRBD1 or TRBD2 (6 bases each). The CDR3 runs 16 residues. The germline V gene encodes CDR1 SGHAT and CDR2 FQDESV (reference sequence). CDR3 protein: CASSLSRGLAVNERFF. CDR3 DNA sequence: TGTGCCAGCAGCTTAAGCAGGGGACTTGCGGTTAATGAGCGGTTCTTC. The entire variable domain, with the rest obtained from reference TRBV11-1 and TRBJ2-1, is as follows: EAEVAQSPRYKITEKSQAVAFWCDPISGHATLYWYRQILGQGPELLVQFQDESVVDDSQLPKDRFSAERLKGVDSTLKIQPAELGDSAMYLCASSLSRGLAVNERFFGPGTRLTVL.

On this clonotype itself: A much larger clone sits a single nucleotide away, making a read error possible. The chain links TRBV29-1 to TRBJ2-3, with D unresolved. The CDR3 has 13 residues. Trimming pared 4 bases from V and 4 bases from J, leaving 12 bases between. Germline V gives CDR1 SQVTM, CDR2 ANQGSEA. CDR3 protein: CSVGRIRADTQYF. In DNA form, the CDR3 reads TGCAGCGTTGGCCGGATTCGGGCAGATACGCAGTATTTT.

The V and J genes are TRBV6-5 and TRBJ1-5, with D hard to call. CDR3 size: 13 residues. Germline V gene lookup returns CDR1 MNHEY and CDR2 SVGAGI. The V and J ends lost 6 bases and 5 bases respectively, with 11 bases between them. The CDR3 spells CASRKFRDQPQHF. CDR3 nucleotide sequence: TGTGCCAGCAGAAAGTTTAGAGATCAGCCCCAGCATTTT.

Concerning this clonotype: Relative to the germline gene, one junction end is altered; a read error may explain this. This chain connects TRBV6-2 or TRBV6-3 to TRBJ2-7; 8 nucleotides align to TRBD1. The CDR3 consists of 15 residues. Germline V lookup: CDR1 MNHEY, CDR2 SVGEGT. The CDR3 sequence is CAGIRTGITDYDQYF. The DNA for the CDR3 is TGTGCCGGCATCCGGACAGGGATTACGGACTACGACCAGTACTTC.

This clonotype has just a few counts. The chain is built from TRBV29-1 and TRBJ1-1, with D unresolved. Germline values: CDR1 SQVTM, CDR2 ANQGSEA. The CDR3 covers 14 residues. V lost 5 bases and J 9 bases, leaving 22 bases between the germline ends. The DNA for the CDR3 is TGCAGCGTTAGTTTGAGGATCTCGAACACCAAAGCTTTCTTT. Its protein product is CSVSLRISNTKAFF.

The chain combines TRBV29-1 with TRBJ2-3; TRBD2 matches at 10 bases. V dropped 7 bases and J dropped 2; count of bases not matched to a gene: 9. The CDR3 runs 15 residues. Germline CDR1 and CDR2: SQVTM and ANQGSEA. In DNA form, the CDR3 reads TGCAGCGCCTCCAGGACTAGCGGATTCACAGATACGCAGTATTTT. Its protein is CSASRTSGFTDTQYF.

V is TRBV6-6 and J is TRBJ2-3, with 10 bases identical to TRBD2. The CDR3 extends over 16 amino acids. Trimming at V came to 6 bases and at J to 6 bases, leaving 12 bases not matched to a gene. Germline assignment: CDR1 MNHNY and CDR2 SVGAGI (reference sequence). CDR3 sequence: CASRKGTSGREDTQYF. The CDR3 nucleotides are TGTGCCAGCAGGAAAGGGACCAGCGGGAGGGAGGATACGCAGTATTTT.

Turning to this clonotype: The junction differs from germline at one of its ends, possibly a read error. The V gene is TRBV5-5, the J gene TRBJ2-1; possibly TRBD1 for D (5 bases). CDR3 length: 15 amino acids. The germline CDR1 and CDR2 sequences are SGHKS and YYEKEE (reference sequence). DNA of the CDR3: TGTGCCAGCAGCCCTGTACAGGATTCCTACATTGAGCAGTTCTTC. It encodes CASSPVQDSYIEQFF.

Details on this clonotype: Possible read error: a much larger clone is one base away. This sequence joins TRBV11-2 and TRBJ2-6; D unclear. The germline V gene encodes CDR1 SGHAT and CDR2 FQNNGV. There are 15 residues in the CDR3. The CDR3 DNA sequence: TGTGCCACCCAGTGGCCGCGCTCTGGGACCAACGTCCTGACTTTC. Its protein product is CATQWPRSGTNVLTF.